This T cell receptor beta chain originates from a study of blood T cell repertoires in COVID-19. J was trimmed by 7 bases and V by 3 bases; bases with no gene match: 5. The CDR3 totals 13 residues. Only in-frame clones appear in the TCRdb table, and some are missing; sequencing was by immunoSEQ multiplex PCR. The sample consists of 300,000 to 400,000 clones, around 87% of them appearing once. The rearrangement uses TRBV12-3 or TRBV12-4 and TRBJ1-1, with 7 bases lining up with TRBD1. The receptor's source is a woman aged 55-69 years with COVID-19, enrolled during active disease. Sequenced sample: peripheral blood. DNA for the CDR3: TGTGCCAGCAGTTTTTCGACAGGGATTGAAGCTTTCTTT. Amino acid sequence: CASSFSTGIEAFF.